The T cell receptor beta chain under discussion was sequenced for a study of a mutant IDH1 vaccine in newly diagnosed glioma. The time point here: baseline, week 1 (first vaccination visit). The treatment was: pre-vaccination baseline after standard-of-care therapy. In its sample, this clone was seen a few times. Germline CDR1 is GTSNPN and CDR2 is SVGIG (reference sequence). V was cut by 3 bases and J by 1 base, with 9 bases left in between. CDR3 length: 13 residues. Profiling relied on immunoSEQ multiplex PCR, and the TCRdb table lists in-frame clones only, not all of them. The profile shows 30,000 to 40,000 clones, roughly three quarters of them singletons.

J is TRBJ1-1 and V is TRBV30; D is perhaps TRBD1 (6 bases). Sequencing used PBMCs, obtained from a glioma patient treated with radiotherapy, temozolomide or both. This receptor was obtained from a man in his forties with glioma. Some clones in this sample may be carry-over from other donors' samples. The chain's CDR3 is CAWSHRENTEAFF. The CDR3 bases are TGTGCCTGGAGCCACAGGGAGAACACTGAAGCTTTCTTT.